Following are 8 T cell receptor beta chains from one sample sequenced in a study of blood T cell repertoires in COVID-19 (dated by TCRdb to about 2020). Preparation of the library involved the immunoSEQ multiplex PCR assay. The immuneACCESS repertoire file appears here via TCRdb, limited to in-frame rearrangements. These files lack a portion of the clones; in checked studies, under half of the deficit traces to unresolved V genes, and the cause of the others is not known. Across this sample there are around 150,000 clones, with 84% seen only once. The biggest ten clones account for 7.2% of the sample. The sequencing input was peripheral blood. Source of these receptors: a woman in her forties or fifties in a cohort sampled during active or convalescent COVID-19.

The chain recombines TRBV3-1 (or the pseudogene TRBV3-2) with TRBJ2-1, with 10 bases fitting TRBD2. This CDR3 has 14 amino acids. Per the germline V gene, CDR1 is LGHDT and CDR2 is YNNKEL (reference sequence). The J segment lost 5 bases and the V segment lost 8 bases, leaving 6 bases of the junction unmatched. The CDR3 bases are TGTGCCAGCGGTAGGACTAGCGGCCACAATGAGCAGTTCTTC. It is translated as CASGRTSGHNEQFF.

This clone was observed a single time. The chain links TRBV7-3 to TRBJ1-3; 9 bases are a match to TRBD1. CDR1 SGHTA and CDR2 FQGTGA come from the germline V gene. The CDR3 spans 14 residues. The trim removed 5 bases at V and 6 bases at J, leaving 5 bases unmatched. The CDR3 loop is CASSIGQGTNTIYF. CDR3 DNA sequence: TGTGCCAGCAGCATCGGACAGGGGACAAACACCATATATTTT.

A few counts support this clone. The chain employs TRBV9 and TRBJ2-7, with D possibly being TRBD2 (6 bases). Germline lookup yields CDR1 SGDLS and CDR2 YYNGEE. This CDR3 is 15 amino acids long. V lost 4 bases and J 1 base, leaving 15 bases between the germline ends. The DNA of the CDR3 is TGTGCCAGCAGCCACGGCCCGGGGACTTCCTACGAGCAGTACTTC. The encoded protein is CASSHGPGTSYEQYF. Based on the CDR3 plus reference TRBV9 and TRBJ2-7, the full variable domain is DSGVTQTPKHLITATGQRVTLRCSPRSGDLSVYWYQQSLDQGLQFLIQYYNGEERAKGNILERFSAQQFPDLHSELNLSSLELGDSALYFCASSHGPGTSYEQYFGPGTRLTVT.

A remark on this clone: Other DNA sequences in the sample encode the same CDR3. The chain joins TRBV19 to TRBJ2-7; 8 nucleotides line up with TRBD1. V trimming: 5 bases; J trimming: 2 bases; junction bases outside the gene matches: 5. Germline CDR1 LNHDA, CDR2 SQIVND (reference sequence). The CDR3 has 14 residues. CDR3 sequence: CASSAGTGTYEQYF. In nucleotides, the CDR3 is TGTGCCAGTAGTGCCGGGACAGGAACCTACGAGCAGTACTTC.

The chain employs TRBV4-3 and TRBJ2-5, with 9 bases matching TRBD1. Losses at the gene ends were 1 base for V and 1 base for J; bases not matched to a gene: 1. CDR3 size: 15 residues. Germline lookup yields CDR1 LGHNA and CDR2 YSLEER. In DNA form, the CDR3 reads TGCGCCAGCAGCCAAGGACAGGGGGGCCAAGAGACCCAGTACTTC. Translating it yields CASSQGQGGQETQYF.

The chain joins TRBV7-3 to TRBJ2-3; 15 bases align to TRBD2. V lost 5 bases, J lost 5 bases, and 8 bases stayed unmatched. This CDR3 is built from 17 residues. Germline V gives CDR1 SGHTA, CDR2 FQGTGA. CDR3 protein: CASSPRTSGGALDTQYF. The CDR3 region has the DNA TGTGCCAGCAGCCCACGGACTAGCGGGGGGGCCTTAGATACGCAGTATTTT.

The rearrangement links TRBV14 to TRBJ2-4; 11 positions agree with TRBD2. The germline V gene has CDR1 SGHDN and CDR2 FVKESK. V lost 1 base and J lost 2; bases outside the gene matches: 7. The CDR3 totals 18 residues. The CDR3 loop is CASSQGGTSGGPKNIQYF. DNA for the CDR3: TGTGCCAGCAGCCAAGGTGGAACTAGCGGGGGCCCCAAAAACATTCAGTACTTC.

V and J are TRBV10-3 and TRBJ2-3; D possibly corresponds to TRBD2 (7 bases). The V end was cut by 1 base, the J end by 6 bases, with 14 bases between. The CDR3 covers 15 residues. Germline lookup yields CDR1 ENHRY and CDR2 SYGVKD. Written as DNA, the CDR3 is TGTGCCATCAGTGAGTTGGGGGGGCCCAAGGATACGCAGTATTTT. This encodes CAISELGGPKDTQYF.